This record covers a single TCR beta chain. This record comes from a study of blood T cell repertoires in COVID-19. Study-wide background: Acute and convalescent COVID-19 samples came from the United States, Italy and Spain.

CDR1 LNHDA and CDR2 SQIVND come from the germline V gene (reference sequence). This CDR3 is 14 amino acids long. Deletions cut 0 bases from V and 9 bases from J, with 14 bases between. Original analysis: Estimates of nucleated cell counts were drawn from the amplification of reference gene primers. TCRdb's table, derived via immunoSEQ multiplex PCR, lists solely in-frame clones and lacks some. V and J calls and clone size follow that table, whereas D and trimming were derived from the DNA. Of some 310,000 clones in the sample, roughly 90% were seen once. The sample consisted of peripheral blood. The source of this sequence is a woman aged 40 to 50 with COVID-19, enrolled during active disease. The V call is TRBV19, the J call TRBJ1-1, with D unclear. The CDR3 is CASSIDWGGTKAFF. In DNA form, the CDR3 reads TGTGCCAGTAGTATAGATTGGGGAGGAACGAAAGCTTTCTTT.